The 27 T cell receptor beta chains listed next were all sequenced from one sample in a study of shared clonotypes between healthy human individuals. Sequenced by immunoSEQ multiplex PCR; TCRdb stores in-frame clones only, minus some. The sample shows millions of clones, 85% to 95% of them seen only once. Sequenced material: naive CD4+ T cells sorted from blood. Noted subset: CD45RA+ positively selected. Source of these receptors: a man aged 18 to 30 in good health.

This chain uses TRBV7-8 with TRBJ2-2, with 7 bases fitting TRBD1. This CDR3 is 14 amino acids long. V lost 2 bases to trimming and J lost 8 bases; unmatched junction nucleotides: 5. Germline V gives CDR1 SGHVS, CDR2 FQNEAQ. The CDR3 nucleotides are TGTGCCAGCAGCTTACGTCAGGGGGAAGGGGAGCTGTTTTTT. Amino acid sequence: CASSLRQGEGELFF.

Concerning this clone: Other nucleotide sequences from this sample produce the same CDR3. This chain links TRBV7-2 with TRBJ2-1, with no clear D. Trimming removed 2 bases from V and 3 bases from J, with 5 bases in between. CDR3 length: 13 amino acids. Germline V gene data show CDR1 as SGHTA and CDR2 as FQGNSA. This CDR3 reads CASSLSSYNEQFF. In nucleotides, the CDR3 is TGTGCCAGCAGCTTATCCAGCTACAATGAGCAGTTCTTC.

J is TRBJ2-7 and V is TRBV5-1, with a possible D match to TRBD1 (5 bases). The V gene's germline CDR1 is SGHRS and CDR2 YFSETQ. This CDR3 is 16 amino acids long. Trimming left V 4 bases short and J 0 bases short, with 17 bases between. CDR3 sequence reads: CASSPETGRLSYEQYF. In DNA form, the CDR3 reads TGCGCCAGCAGCCCGGAAACAGGTCGCCTCTCCTACGAGCAGTACTTC.

The chain links TRBV30 to TRBJ1-5; tentative D call: TRBD1 (5 bases). CDR1 and CDR2 from the germline V gene are GTSNPN and SVGIG (reference sequence). The CDR3 is 13 residues long. The V end was cut by 4 bases, the J end by 6 bases, with 13 bases between. The CDR3 DNA reads TGTGCCTGGACGGCAGGAGGGGCTCAGCCCCAGCATTTT. As protein: CAWTAGGAQPQHF. The full variable domain, with the rest looked up from reference TRBV30 and TRBJ1-5, is SQTIHQWPATLVQPVGSPLSLECTVEGTSNPNLYWYRQAAGRGLQLLFYSVGIGQISSEVPQNLSASRPQDRQFILSSKKLLLSDSGFYLCAWTAGGAQPQHFGDGTRLSIL.

J is TRBJ2-1 and V is TRBV11-2; no reliable D call. The germline V gene encodes CDR1 SGHAT and CDR2 FQNNGV. Deletions cut 1 base from V and 15 bases from J, with 16 bases between. This CDR3 has 13 residues. CDR3 residues: CASSLGTATSGFF. In DNA, the CDR3 is TGTGCCAGCAGCTTAGGGACGGCGACCTCAGGGTTCTTC.

Only one count was recorded for this clone. V and J are TRBV5-1 and TRBJ2-5; 9 bases are shared with TRBD1. V lost 4 bases, J lost 4 bases, and 8 bases stayed unmatched. CDR3 length: 15 amino acids. Germline V lookup: CDR1 SGHRS, CDR2 YFSETQ. The CDR3 loop reads CASSPHTGGGETQYF. In DNA, the CDR3 is TGCGCCAGCAGCCCCCATACAGGGGGCGGAGAGACCCAGTACTTC. Variable domain in full (rest from reference TRBV5-1 and TRBJ2-5): KAGVTQTPRYLIKTRGQQVTLSCSPISGHRSVSWYQQTPGQGLQFLFEYFSETQRNKGNFPGRFSGRQFSNSRSEMNVSTLELGDSALYLCASSPHTGGGETQYFGPGTRLLVL.

The CDR3: CASSPPGRTSGLDTQYF. The CDR3 DNA is TGTGCCAGCTCACCACCGGGACGGACTAGCGGTTTGGATACGCAGTATTTT. The rearrangement links TRBV18 to TRBJ2-3, with 10 positions matching TRBD2. V was clipped by 0 bases and J by 6 bases; unmatched bases: 9. This CDR3 contains 17 residues. Per germline, CDR1 KGHSH and CDR2 LQKENI.

The chain is built from TRBV6-1 and TRBJ2-7, with D possibly matching TRBD1 (6 bases). CDR3 length: 15 residues. V was pared by 2 bases and J by 2 bases, with 13 bases between. Germline CDR1 reads MNHNS; CDR2 reads SASEGT. This chain's CDR3 is CASSEHLQGPYEQYF. The CDR3 DNA reads TGTGCCAGCAGTGAACACTTACAGGGTCCCTACGAGCAGTACTTC.

The genes are TRBV5-1 and TRBJ2-7; 10 nucleotides agree with TRBD2. CDR1 and CDR2 from the germline V gene are SGHRS and YFSETQ. The CDR3 consists of 15 residues. J gave up 10 bases and V 0 bases, and 10 bases lay outside the gene matches. The CDR3 nucleotides read TGCGCCAGCAGCTTGGAGGCTAGCGGGGGCCGCCTTCAGTACTTC. Its translation is CASSLEASGGRLQYF. Supplemented by reference TRBV5-1 and TRBJ2-7, the full variable domain reads KAGVTQTPRYLIKTRGQQVTLSCSPISGHRSVSWYQQTPGQGLQFLFEYFSETQRNKGNFPGRFSGRQFSNSRSEMNVSTLELGDSALYLCASSLEASGGRLQYFGPGTRLTVT.

V usage is TRBV6-5 and J usage is TRBJ1-4; unclear D gene. CDR1 is MNHEY and CDR2 is SVGAGI in the germline V gene. This CDR3 comprises 14 residues. Trimming removed 2 bases at V and 4 bases at J, with 8 bases between. In DNA, the CDR3 is TGTGCCAGCAGTTACGGAAATTATAATGAAAAACTGTTTTTT. Translation: CASSYGNYNEKLFF.

The rearrangement uses TRBV29-1 and TRBJ1-1; D unresolved. The CDR3 contains 13 residues. The germline CDR1 and CDR2 sequences are SQVTM and ANQGSEA. Trimming left V 4 bases short and J 5 bases short, with 14 bases between. CDR3 nucleotides: TGCAGCGTTGCTACTCTTCTGCGGACTGAAGCTTTCTTT. This codes for CSVATLLRTEAFF. Combining the CDR3 with reference TRBV29-1 and TRBJ1-1 gives the whole variable domain SAVISQKPSRDICQRGTSLTIQCQVDSQVTMMFWYRQQPGQSLTLIATANQGSEATYESGFVIDKFPISRPNLTFSTLTVSNMSPEDSSIYLCSVATLLRTEAFFGQGTRLTVV.

This chain uses TRBV19 with TRBJ1-5, with 10 bases aligning to TRBD1. The junction had 2 bases not matched to a gene; V was cut back by 7 bases and J by 2 bases. CDR1 and CDR2 from the germline V gene are LNHDA and SQIVND (reference sequence). The CDR3 runs to 14 residues. DNA for the CDR3: TGTGCCAGTATAGGACAGGGGGGCAATCAGCCCCAGCATTTT. Translation: CASIGQGGNQPQHF.

V is TRBV4-1 and J is TRBJ1-5; 10 positions match TRBD1. Per the germline V gene, CDR1 is MGHRA and CDR2 is YSYEKL. V was clipped by 4 bases and J by 3 bases; unmatched bases: 6. The CDR3 is 16 residues long. The CDR3 DNA reads as TGCGCCAGCAGCCCCACCGGGACAGGGGTCAATCAGCCCCAGCATTTT. This encodes CASSPTGTGVNQPQHF.

The chain recombines TRBV5-1 with TRBJ1-2; tentatively, D is TRBD1 (5 bases). V lost 6 bases and J 0 bases, leaving 12 bases between the germline ends. Germline V gives CDR1 SGHRS, CDR2 YFSETQ. There are 14 residues in the CDR3. CDR3 nucleotides: TGCGCCAGCAACCCAGGGAGCCCTAACTATGGCTACACCTTC. Its protein is CASNPGSPNYGYTF.

The chain combines TRBV27 with TRBJ2-7; TRBD1 agrees at 7 bases. The V and J ends lost 10 bases and 6 bases, in that order; junction bases with no gene match: 6. Germline loops: CDR1 MNHEY, CDR2 SMNVEV (reference sequence). CDR3 length: 11 amino acids. CDR3 sequence: CATQDRVEQYF. For the CDR3, the DNA is TGTGCCACCCAAGACAGGGTCGAGCAGTACTTC.

This chain joins TRBV5-1 and TRBJ2-3; 9 bases are shared with TRBD2. CDR1 is SGHRS and CDR2 is YFSETQ in the germline V gene. This CDR3 region has 17 residues. Germline trimming cut 1 base from V and 6 bases from J; bases unmatched to any gene: 12. The CDR3 bases are TGCGCCAGCAGCTTGCCCCAAGTACTAGCGGGCGGCGATACGCAGTATTTT. Amino acid sequence: CASSLPQVLAGGDTQYF.

This chain connects TRBV18 to TRBJ1-5, with TRBD1 matching 8 bases. The CDR3 consists of 15 residues. The J segment lost 6 bases and the V segment lost 2 bases, leaving 6 bases of the junction unmatched. Germline V CDR1 and CDR2: KGHSH, LQKENI. In DNA, the CDR3 is TGTGCCAGCTCACCAGAGGCAGGGGGCCCTCAGCCCCAGCATTTT. This codes for CASSPEAGGPQPQHF.

This clone was recorded once. The V and J genes are TRBV7-3 and TRBJ2-1; 13 bases are shared with TRBD2. The CDR3 sequence is 15 residues long. J lost 10 bases, V lost 5 bases, and 8 bases had no gene match. The germline CDR1 and CDR2 sequences are SGHTA and FQGTGA. The CDR3, as DNA: TGTGCCAGCAGCCCAGGGACTAGCGGGGAAGGGGAGCAGTTCTTC. Its protein product is CASSPGTSGEGEQFF.

The rearrangement uses TRBV6-1 and TRBJ2-3; D gene unclear. CDR3 size: 13 residues. The ends were cut back, 2 bases at V and 5 bases at J, with 8 bases in the middle. Germline lookup yields CDR1 MNHNS and CDR2 SASEGT. This CDR3 reads CASSESFRDTQYF. The DNA of the CDR3 is TGTGCCAGCAGTGAATCCTTTCGAGATACGCAGTATTTT.

The V gene is TRBV19, the J gene TRBJ1-6, with no clear D. V lost 5 bases, J lost 3 bases, and 11 bases lay in between. The CDR3 loop spans 15 amino acids. Germline loops: CDR1 LNHDA, CDR2 SQIVND (reference sequence). The CDR3 loop reads CASSSTANYNSPLHF. CDR3 DNA sequence: TGTGCCAGTAGTTCTACAGCGAACTATAATTCACCCCTCCACTTT.

The gene calls are TRBV7-9 and TRBJ2-2; unclear D gene. The V end lost 4 bases, the J end lost 4 bases, and 19 bases lay between the germline ends. The CDR3 length is 17 residues. Germline loops: CDR1 SEHNR, CDR2 FQNEAQ (reference sequence). The CDR3 is CASSSSPPGLGTGELFF. The CDR3 bases are TGTGCCAGCAGCTCATCCCCTCCCGGGTTGGGCACCGGGGAGCTGTTTTTT.

The rearrangement uses TRBV28 and TRBJ2-6; D is perhaps TRBD1 or TRBD2 (6 bases each). The ends were cut back, 7 bases at V and 0 bases at J, with 19 bases in the middle. Germline V gene data show CDR1 as MDHEN and CDR2 as SYDVKM. CDR3 length: 18 amino acids. CDR3 bases: TGTGCCAGCACTAAAAGGGGGGACCGAATCTCTGGGGCCAACGTCCTGACTTTC. As protein: CASTKRGDRISGANVLTF.

The chain is built from TRBV5-6 and TRBJ1-2; 8 nucleotides align to TRBD1. This CDR3 has 13 amino acids. J gave up 7 bases and V 4 bases, and 6 bases lay outside the gene matches. The germline CDR1 and CDR2 sequences are SGHDT and YYEEEE. CDR3 in amino acids: CASSPQGASGYTF. CDR3 DNA: TGTGCCAGCAGCCCCCAGGGGGCAAGTGGCTACACCTTC.

This clone was recorded only once. In nucleotides, the CDR3 is TGCGCCAGCAGCTTGGTGCATACTGGGGCCAACGTCCTGACTTTC. Translating it yields CASSLVHTGANVLTF. The V gene is TRBV5-1, the J gene TRBJ2-6; D is unresolved. The V end was cut by 0 bases, the J end by 2 bases, with 6 bases between. The CDR3 consists of 15 residues. Per germline, CDR1 SGHRS and CDR2 YFSETQ. The whole variable domain, remainder taken from reference TRBV5-1 and TRBJ2-6, is KAGVTQTPRYLIKTRGQQVTLSCSPISGHRSVSWYQQTPGQGLQFLFEYFSETQRNKGNFPGRFSGRQFSNSRSEMNVSTLELGDSALYLCASSLVHTGANVLTFGAGSRLTVL.

V gene TRBV29-1 combines with J gene TRBJ2-5, with D possibly TRBD2 on 5 matching bases. The CDR3 runs 15 residues. Germline CDR1 and CDR2: SQVTM and ANQGSEA. The V end was cut by 6 bases, the J end by 4 bases, with 21 bases between. The CDR3 DNA reads TGCAGCGTAGCCGCAGTAGGAGGAGCTGGAGAGACCCAGTACTTC. Translation: CSVAAVGGAGETQYF.

V gene TRBV6-5 combines with J gene TRBJ2-7; D uncertain. The length of the CDR3 is 13 residues. Germline lookup yields CDR1 MNHEY and CDR2 SVGAGI. V lost 2 bases, J lost 7 bases, and 12 bases lay in between. In DNA, the CDR3 is TGTGCCAGCAGTTACGCCGAAGGGTGGGAGCAGTACTTC. This codes for CASSYAEGWEQYF.

The chain is built from TRBV14 and TRBJ2-7, with TRBD1 matching over 8 bases. Germline CDR1 and CDR2: SGHDN and FVKESK. This CDR3 spans 17 amino acids. V shed 4 bases and J 2 bases; nucleotides not matched to a gene: 13. CDR3 amino acids: CASSRTGATGATYEQYF. CDR3 nucleotides: TGTGCCAGCAGCCGCACTGGGGCGACAGGGGCAACCTACGAGCAGTACTTC.